The next 21 T cell receptor beta chains were all read from a single sample in a study of shared clonotypes between healthy human individuals. TCRdb's copy holds only in-frame clones and misses some; the assay was immunoSEQ multiplex PCR. Of about 690,000 clones in the sample, roughly 91% were seen once. Sequencing was carried out using memory CD8+ T cells from PBMCs. As for subset: CD45RO+ cells pooled with CCR7-negative TemRA cells. The receptors stem from a man aged 18 to 29 in good health. Some clones in this sample may be carry-over from other donors' samples.

The genes are TRBV9 and TRBJ1-5, with D possibly being TRBD1 (6 bases). Trimming pared 3 bases from V and 4 bases from J, leaving 14 bases between. Germline V lookup: CDR1 SGDLS, CDR2 YYNGEE. The CDR3 sequence is 15 residues long. CDR3 DNA sequence: TGTGCCAGCAGCGAGGGAACAGGGTTTAATCAGCCCCAGCATTTT. Protein sequence: CASSEGTGFNQPQHF. Full variable domain (remainder filled in from reference TRBV9 and TRBJ1-5): DSGVTQTPKHLITATGQRVTLRCSPRSGDLSVYWYQQSLDQGLQFLIQYYNGEERAKGNILERFSAQQFPDLHSELNLSSLELGDSALYFCASSEGTGFNQPQHFGDGTRLSIL.

This clone was found once. The chain uses TRBV10-3 and TRBJ1-1; 8 nucleotides line up with TRBD1. Germline trimming cut 2 bases from V and 3 bases from J; bases unmatched to any gene: 8. The CDR3 has 16 amino acids. In germline, CDR1 is ENHRY, CDR2 SYGVKD. CDR3 sequence (DNA): TGTGCCATCAGTGAGCCGTCAACAGGGGGGGACACTGAAGCTTTCTTT. Its translation is CAISEPSTGGDTEAFF.

The J gene is TRBJ2-2, the V gene TRBV2; no firm D call. V was pared by 2 bases and J by 6 bases, with 13 bases between. CDR1 is SNHLY and CDR2 is FYNNEI in the germline V gene. This CDR3 has 15 amino acids. In DNA form, the CDR3 reads TGTGCCAGCAGTGAAATGGCACCCACAGCCGGGGAGCTGTTTTTT. Translated: CASSEMAPTAGELFF.

The chain links TRBV28 to TRBJ1-5; tentative D call: TRBD1 (5 bases). Trimming left V 5 bases short and J 3 bases short, with 20 bases between. Germline V gives CDR1 MDHEN, CDR2 SYDVKM. The CDR3 covers 17 residues. The CDR3 nucleotides read TGTGCCAGCAGTGGAGAGATTGGCAGGGCTTACAATCAGCCCCAGCATTTT. It translates to CASSGEIGRAYNQPQHF. The entire variable domain, with the rest obtained from reference TRBV28 and TRBJ1-5, is as follows: DVKVTQSSRYLVKRTGEKVFLECVQDMDHENMFWYRQDPGLGLRLIYFSYDVKMKEKGDIPEGYSVSREKKERFSLILESASTNQTSMYLCASSGEIGRAYNQPQHFGDGTRLSIL.

V and J are TRBV27 and TRBJ2-2; the D gene is possibly TRBD2 (5 bases). In germline, CDR1 is MNHEY, CDR2 SMNVEV (reference sequence). The CDR3 is made up of 16 amino acids. Trimming stripped 3 bases from V and 1 base from J, with 12 bases between. This CDR3 is CASSLTVGGNTGELFF. The CDR3 DNA follows: TGTGCCAGCAGTTTGACGGTAGGAGGGAACACCGGGGAGCTGTTTTTT.

The V gene is TRBV27, the J gene TRBJ1-5; 8 nucleotides line up with TRBD1. The germline CDR1 and CDR2 sequences are MNHEY and SMNVEV (reference sequence). Trimming took 4 bases from V and 2 from J; bases not matched to a gene: 10. This CDR3 is 17 amino acids long. CDR3 bases: TGTGCCAGCAGTTCACAACAGGGGGAAATCGGCAATCAGCCCCAGCATTTT. It encodes CASSSQQGEIGNQPQHF.

The chain recombines TRBV7-8 with TRBJ2-7; TRBD1 is a possible D gene (5 bases). V was cut by 4 bases and J by 4 bases, with 11 bases left in between. Per the germline V gene, CDR1 is SGHVS and CDR2 is FQNEAQ. CDR3 length: 13 amino acids. In nucleotides, the CDR3 is TGTGCCAGCAGCTCCATGGGGCCTTACGAGCAGTACTTC. Amino acid sequence: CASSSMGPYEQYF.

The CDR3 coding sequence is TGCGCCAGCAGCTTGGAGGGAATGAACACTGAAGCTTTCTTT. This codes for CASSLEGMNTEAFF. This chain uses TRBV5-1 with TRBJ1-1; D gene uncertain. The CDR3 is 14 residues long. The V and J ends lost 0 bases and 0 bases respectively, with 6 bases between them. Germline V gives CDR1 SGHRS, CDR2 YFSETQ.

With respect to this clone: At the DNA level, this CDR3 is encoded by other sequences in the same sample as well. The chain joins TRBV19 to TRBJ2-1, with D tentatively TRBD1 (6 bases). Germline CDR1 and CDR2: LNHDA and SQIVND (reference sequence). V lost 2 bases to trimming and J lost 0 bases, with 8 bases between them. The CDR3 is 15 residues long. The CDR3 DNA follows: TGTGCCAGTAGTATAACAGGGAGCTCCTACAATGAGCAGTTCTTC. Its translation: CASSITGSSYNEQFF.

The chain has TRBV7-9 and TRBJ2-1; D might be TRBD1 (5 bases). Between the trimmed V and J ends, which lost 4 bases and 9 bases, there was a span of 13 bases. The germline V gene encodes CDR1 SEHNR and CDR2 FQNEAQ (reference sequence). The CDR3 is 13 residues long. For the CDR3, the DNA is TGTGCCAGCAGCTCCCGGACATCTACTGAGCAGTTCTTC. This translates into CASSSRTSTEQFF.

This clone was detected only once. The chain employs TRBV28 and TRBJ2-2; D possibly uses TRBD1 or TRBD2 (5 bases each). The CDR3 has 14 residues. V lost 2 bases and J 4 bases, leaving 8 bases between the germline ends. Looked up from germline, CDR1 is MDHEN and CDR2 is SYDVKM. The CDR3 DNA is TGTGCCAGCAGTTTACAGGGACGCACCGGGGAGCTGTTTTTT. Amino acids: CASSLQGRTGELFF.

The chain links TRBV2 to TRBJ2-6; the D is unclear. CDR1 is SNHLY and CDR2 is FYNNEI in the germline V gene. The CDR3 runs to 15 residues. Trimming removed 3 bases from V and 0 bases from J, with 6 bases in between. The CDR3 reads CASSDENSGANVLTF. Written as DNA, the CDR3 is TGTGCCAGCAGTGATGAGAACTCTGGGGCCAACGTCCTGACTTTC. Variable domain in full (rest from reference TRBV2 and TRBJ2-6): EPEVTQTPSHQVTQMGQEVILRCVPISNHLYFYWYRQILGQKVEFLVSFYNNEISEKSEIFDDQFSVERPDGSNFTLKIRSTKLEDSAMYFCASSDENSGANVLTFGAGSRLTVL.

As to this clone: The sample holds other DNA sequences that translate to the same CDR3. The gene calls are TRBV7-8 and TRBJ2-7; TRBD2 matches at 12 bases. V trimming: 5 bases; J trimming: 7 bases; junction bases outside the gene matches: 3. The CDR3 covers 13 residues. The V gene's germline CDR1 is SGHVS and CDR2 FQNEAQ. CDR3 amino acids: CASSLGLAGEQYF. In DNA, the CDR3 is TGTGCCAGCAGCCTGGGACTAGCGGGTGAGCAGTACTTC.

V is TRBV10-3 and J is TRBJ2-7; TRBD2 is a possible D gene (5 bases). Trimming cost V 9 bases and J 3 bases, with 9 bases left between them. CDR1 and CDR2 (germline): ENHRY, SYGVKD. The CDR3 is made up of 11 amino acids. The CDR3 loop is CAIGRGYEQYF. The CDR3 bases are TGTGCCATTGGACGGGGCTACGAGCAGTACTTC.

Of note for this clone: Other DNA sequences in this specimen translate into the identical CDR3. V gene TRBV7-2 combines with J gene TRBJ1-5; perhaps TRBD1 as D (5 bases). Germline CDR1 reads SGHTA; CDR2 reads FQGNSA. V lost 3 bases and J lost 0, with 9 bases in between. CDR3 size: 15 residues. CDR3 amino acids: CASSLTVYSNQPQHF. The CDR3 nucleotides are TGTGCCAGCAGCTTGACAGTCTATAGCAATCAGCCCCAGCATTTT. The full variable domain, its missing parts supplied by reference TRBV7-2 and TRBJ1-5, is GAGVSQSPSNKVTEKGKDVELRCDPISGHTALYWYRQSLGQGLEFLIYFQGNSAPDKSGLPSDRFSAERTGGSVSTLTIQRTQQEDSAVYLCASSLTVYSNQPQHFGDGTRLSIL.

Only one count was recorded for this clone. V gene TRBV27 combines with J gene TRBJ1-6, with 7 bases identical to TRBD1. After removal of 5 bases from V and 2 bases from J, the junction contained 9 bases not matched to a gene. This CDR3 is built from 17 residues. Germline V gene sequence: CDR1 MNHEY, CDR2 SMNVEV (reference sequence). In DNA form, the CDR3 reads TGTGCCAGCAGTCTGGATAGGACAGGACCCTATAATTCACCCCTCCACTTT. Translated: CASSLDRTGPYNSPLHF.

This sequence joins TRBV9 and TRBJ2-2; 7 bases match TRBD1. Germline CDR1 SGDLS, CDR2 YYNGEE. The length of the CDR3 is 15 residues. V dropped 4 bases and J dropped 3; count of bases not matched to a gene: 6. DNA for the CDR3: TGTGCCAGCAGCTCACGGGACAGCTACACCGGGGAGCTGTTTTTT. Residues: CASSSRDSYTGELFF.

The chain is built from TRBV6-5 and TRBJ2-5, with D possibly TRBD2 on 6 matching bases. This CDR3 has 16 residues. The ends were cut back, 2 bases at V and 1 base at J, with 14 bases in the middle. The germline V gene has CDR1 MNHEY and CDR2 SVGAGI. This CDR3 reads CASSYKFGTFQETQYF. CDR3 sequence (DNA): TGTGCCAGCAGTTACAAGTTCGGGACTTTCCAAGAGACCCAGTACTTC.

The CDR3 here is CASSHMIKEETQYF. CDR3 sequence (DNA): TGTGCCAGCAGCCACATGATCAAGGAAGAGACCCAGTACTTC. The chain combines TRBV11-2 with TRBJ2-5; D remains unclear. Germline V gene sequence: CDR1 SGHAT, CDR2 FQNNGV. With 5 bases removed from V and 3 bases from J, the gap between germline ends came to 13 bases. The CDR3 loop spans 14 amino acids.

This clone has only one observation. The CDR3 spells CASSYQRGSSYEQYF. For the CDR3, the DNA is TGTGCCAGCAGCTACCAGCGGGGGAGCTCCTACGAGCAGTACTTC. The V call is TRBV6-5, the J call TRBJ2-5, with TRBD2 matching over 8 bases. Matching the DNA end better, TRBJ2-7 makes the J call doubtful. The CDR3 runs to 15 residues. CDR1 and CDR2 (germline): MNHEY, SVGAGI.

This clone was seen only once. This chain joins TRBV19 and TRBJ1-5; 7 bases align to TRBD1. The CDR3 sequence is 13 residues long. Germline values: CDR1 LNHDA, CDR2 SQIVND (reference sequence). The junction had 3 bases not matched to a gene; V was cut back by 8 bases and J by 2 bases. CDR3 sequence (DNA): TGTGCCAGTGATGACAGGGGCAATCAGCCCCAGCATTTT. Residues: CASDDRGNQPQHF.